These 20 T cell receptor beta chains came from one sample sequenced in a study of CXCR3-negative and CXCR3-positive naive CD8 T cells. Study-wide results and caveats: Higher TRB CDR3 hydrophobicity marked CXCR3-positive naive cells relative to CXCR3-negative naive cells.

For these receptors, no antigen is known. Carrying UMI labels, the TRB cDNA libraries were prepared through 5' RACE. TCRdb re-analyzed the 5' RACE reads; it lists each CDR3 protein once, without DNA. Across 90,000 to 100,000 distinct CDR3 sequences, the top ten clones capture 1.1% of the sample. What was sequenced was naive CXCR3+ CD8+ T cells from blood. Subset defined: CD45RO-CCR7+CD27+CD95- naive CD8+ T cells expressing CXCR3 (TNR3+). Source of these receptors: a human donor in good health. Some clones in this sample may be carry-over from other donors' samples.

The gene calls are TRBV5-1 and TRBJ1-5. The CDR3 is 14 amino acids. CDR1 is SGHRS and CDR2 is YFSETQ in the germline V gene. CDR3 in amino acids: CASSLGHSNQPQHF.

The chain uses TRBV4-1 and TRBJ1-2. Germline V CDR1 and CDR2: MGHRA, YSYEKL. The CDR3 loop spans 18 amino acids. The CDR3 here is CASSQDMALAATNYGYTF.

The rearrangement links TRBV10-3 to TRBJ1-2. The CDR3 has 12 residues. Germline loops: CDR1 ENHRY, CDR2 SYGVKD. The CDR3 protein is CAILAKDYGYTF.

V is TRBV7-2 and J is TRBJ1-4; TCRdb gives TRBD1 as the D gene, but with no DNA this cannot be confirmed. This CDR3 contains 13 residues. Germline V gene lookup returns CDR1 SGHTA and CDR2 FQGNSA. CDR3 protein: CASSHLSRSELFF.

J is TRBJ2-1 and V is TRBV27; TCRdb gives TRBD2 as the D gene, but with no DNA this cannot be confirmed. The V gene's germline CDR1 is MNHEY and CDR2 SMNVEV (reference sequence). The CDR3 consists of 17 residues. The CDR3 sequence is CASSLHPLAGTYNEQFF.

The J gene is TRBJ2-2, the V gene TRBV13. The CDR3 runs to 12 residues. Germline values: CDR1 PRHDT, CDR2 FYEKMQ (reference sequence). The CDR3 here is CASSWSTGELFF.

CDR3 residues: CASSQNRGHYNEQFF. This rearrangement joins TRBV9 to TRBJ2-1; the D gene TCRdb calls, TRBD1, cannot be checked with no DNA. CDR1 is SGDLS and CDR2 is YYNGEE in the germline V gene. The CDR3 length is 15 residues.

The gene calls are TRBV14 and TRBJ1-6; TCRdb selects TRBD1, and the lack of DNA leaves this call unchecked. The germline V gene has CDR1 SGHDN and CDR2 FVKESK. This CDR3 spans 17 amino acids. The CDR3 sequence: CASSQVHGQGARSPLHF.

V gene TRBV28 combines with J gene TRBJ2-7; the D gene TCRdb calls, TRBD1, cannot be checked with no DNA. Germline V lookup: CDR1 MDHEN, CDR2 SYDVKM. The CDR3 totals 17 residues. The chain's CDR3 is CASSQETPRGGLNEQYF. Full variable domain (remainder filled in from reference TRBV28 and TRBJ2-7): DVKVTQSSRYLVKRTGEKVFLECVQDMDHENMFWYRQDPGLGLRLIYFSYDVKMKEKGDIPEGYSVSREKKERFSLILESASTNQTSMYLCASSQETPRGGLNEQYFGPGTRLTVT.

The chain carries TRBV7-9 and TRBJ2-6; TCRdb designates TRBD1, a call that cannot be tested without DNA. This CDR3 comprises 18 residues. Germline V lookup: CDR1 SEHNR, CDR2 FQNEAQ (reference sequence). The CDR3 region is CASSPRPGTGAGANVLTF. Together with reference TRBV7-9 and TRBJ2-6, the CDR3 gives the full variable domain: DTGVSQNPRHKITKRGQNVTFRCDPISEHNRLYWYRQTLGQGPEFLTYFQNEAQLEKSRLLSDRFSAERPKGSFSTLEIQRTEQGDSAMYLCASSPRPGTGAGANVLTFGAGSRLTVL.

J is TRBJ2-7 and V is TRBV5-5; as DNA is missing, the TRBD1 call by TCRdb cannot be tested. The germline gives CDR1 SGHKS, CDR2 YYEKEE (reference sequence). The CDR3 loop spans 17 amino acids. CDR3: CASSVRTGTSNTYEQYF.

V usage is TRBV3-1 and J usage is TRBJ2-3. CDR3 length: 16 residues. Germline assignment: CDR1 LGHDT and CDR2 YNNKEL (reference sequence). The CDR3 loop is CASSPLSRIHTDTQYF.

The V gene is TRBV5-6, the J gene TRBJ2-3; the D gene TCRdb calls, TRBD2, cannot be checked with no DNA. This CDR3 spans 13 amino acids. Germline loops: CDR1 SGHDT, CDR2 YYEEEE. CDR3 region: CASSPDSPDTQYF.

The gene calls are TRBV28 and TRBJ2-2. This CDR3 is built from 11 residues. Germline V CDR1 and CDR2: MDHEN, SYDVKM. CDR3 residues: CASSFGGELFF.

The chain employs TRBV5-1 and TRBJ1-1. Germline-derived CDR1 and CDR2 are SGHRS and YFSETQ. There are 13 residues in the CDR3. The CDR3: CASFGSGQGAAFF.

The CDR3 here is CATSRVRGLTGTDTQYF. The chain has TRBV15 and TRBJ2-3; without DNA, the TCRdb call of TRBD2 cannot be checked. The CDR3 spans 17 residues. Germline V gene lookup returns CDR1 LNHNV and CDR2 YYDKDF (reference sequence).

The chain has TRBV12-3 or TRBV12-4 and TRBJ2-7. This CDR3 spans 12 amino acids. The chain's CDR3 is CASRLANYEQYF.

The J gene is TRBJ1-2, the V gene TRBV29-1. Germline-derived CDR1 and CDR2 are SQVTM and ANQGSEA. The CDR3 runs to 15 residues. CDR3 loop: CSVEDSGDPNYGYTF.

The gene calls are TRBV12-3 or TRBV12-4 and TRBJ2-7; TCRdb lists TRBD2, though no DNA is available to test this call. The CDR3 runs to 19 residues. CDR3 loop: CASSSTPGLAGGDSYEQYF.

The V call is TRBV11-1, the J call TRBJ2-3; the TRBD1 assignment by TCRdb is unverifiable without DNA. Germline CDR1 SGHAT, CDR2 FQDESV (reference sequence). The CDR3 extends over 14 amino acids. The CDR3 loop is CASSLEPGIDTQYF.